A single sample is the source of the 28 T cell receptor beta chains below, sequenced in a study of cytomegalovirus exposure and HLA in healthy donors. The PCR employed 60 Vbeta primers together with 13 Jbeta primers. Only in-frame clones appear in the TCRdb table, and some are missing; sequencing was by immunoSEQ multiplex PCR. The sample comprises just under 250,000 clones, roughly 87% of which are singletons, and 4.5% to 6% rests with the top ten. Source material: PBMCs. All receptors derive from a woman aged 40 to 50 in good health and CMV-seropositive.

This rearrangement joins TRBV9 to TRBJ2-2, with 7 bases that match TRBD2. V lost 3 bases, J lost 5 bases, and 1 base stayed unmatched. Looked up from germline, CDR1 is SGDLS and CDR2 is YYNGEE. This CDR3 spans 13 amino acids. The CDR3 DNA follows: TGTGCCAGCAGCGGGACTAGAACCGGGGAGCTGTTTTTT. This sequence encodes CASSGTRTGELFF.

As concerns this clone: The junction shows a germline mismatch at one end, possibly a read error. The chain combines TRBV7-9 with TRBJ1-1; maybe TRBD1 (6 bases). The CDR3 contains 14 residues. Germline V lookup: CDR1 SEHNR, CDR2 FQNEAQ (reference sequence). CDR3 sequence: CSSSLGASNTEAFF. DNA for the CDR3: TGTTCCAGCAGCTTGGGGGCTTCGAACACTGAAGCTTTCTTT.

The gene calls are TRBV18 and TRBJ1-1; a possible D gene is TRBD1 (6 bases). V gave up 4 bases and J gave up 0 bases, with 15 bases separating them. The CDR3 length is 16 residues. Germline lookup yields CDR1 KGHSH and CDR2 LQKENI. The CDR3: CASSQHVGAMNTEAFF. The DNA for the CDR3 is TGTGCCAGCTCACAACACGTGGGGGCCATGAACACTGAAGCTTTCTTT. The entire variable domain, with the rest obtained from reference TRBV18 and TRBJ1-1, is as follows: NAGVMQNPRHLVRRRGQEARLRCSPMKGHSHVYWYRQLPEEGLKFMVYLQKENIIDESGMPKERFSAEFPKEGPSILRIQQVVRGDSAAYFCASSQHVGAMNTEAFFGQGTRLTVV.

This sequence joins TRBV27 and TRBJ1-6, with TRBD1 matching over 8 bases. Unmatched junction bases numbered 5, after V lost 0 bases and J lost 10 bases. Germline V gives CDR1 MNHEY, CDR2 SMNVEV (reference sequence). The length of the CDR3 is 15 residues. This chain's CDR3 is CASSLSGTGASPLHF. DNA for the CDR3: TGTGCCAGCAGTTTATCCGGGACAGGTGCATCACCCCTCCACTTT.

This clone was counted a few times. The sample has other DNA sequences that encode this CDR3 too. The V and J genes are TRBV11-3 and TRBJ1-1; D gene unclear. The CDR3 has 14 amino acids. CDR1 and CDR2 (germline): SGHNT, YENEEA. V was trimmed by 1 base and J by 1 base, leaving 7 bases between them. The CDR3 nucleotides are TGTGCCAGCAGCTTAGGGCGGGCGAACACTGAAGCTTTCTTT. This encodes CASSLGRANTEAFF.

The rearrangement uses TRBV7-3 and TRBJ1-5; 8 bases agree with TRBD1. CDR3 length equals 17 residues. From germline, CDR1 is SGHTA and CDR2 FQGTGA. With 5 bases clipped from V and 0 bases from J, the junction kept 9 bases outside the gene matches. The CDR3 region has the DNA TGTGCCAGCAGCGAAGACAGGGGAGAGCCTAGCAATCAGCCCCAGCATTTT. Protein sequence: CASSEDRGEPSNQPQHF.

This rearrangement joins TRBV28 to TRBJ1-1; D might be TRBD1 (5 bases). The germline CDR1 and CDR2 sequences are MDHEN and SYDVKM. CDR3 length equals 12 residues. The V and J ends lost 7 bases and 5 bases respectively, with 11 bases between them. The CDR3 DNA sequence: TGTGCCAGCACCTCGGGGGGGACTGAAGCTTTCTTT. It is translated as CASTSGGTEAFF. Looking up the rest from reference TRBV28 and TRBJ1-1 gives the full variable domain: DVKVTQSSRYLVKRTGEKVFLECVQDMDHENMFWYRQDPGLGLRLIYFSYDVKMKEKGDIPEGYSVSREKKERFSLILESASTNQTSMYLCASTSGGTEAFFGQGTRLTVV.

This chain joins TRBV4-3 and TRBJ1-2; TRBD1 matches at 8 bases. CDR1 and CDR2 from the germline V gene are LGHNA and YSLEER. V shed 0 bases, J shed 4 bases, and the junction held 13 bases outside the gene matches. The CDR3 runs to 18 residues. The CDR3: CASSQDQGTGTSVYGYTF. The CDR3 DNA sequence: TGCGCCAGCAGCCAAGATCAAGGGACAGGAACGTCAGTCTATGGCTACACCTTC.

The chain's CDR3 is CASSPRDRRETQYF. The CDR3 nucleotides read TGTGCCAGCAGCCCGCGGGACAGACGAGAGACCCAGTACTTC. The rearrangement links TRBV7-9 to TRBJ2-5; TRBD1 might be the D (7 bases). The germline gives CDR1 SEHNR, CDR2 FQNEAQ (reference sequence). V lost 5 bases to trimming and J lost 4 bases, with 14 bases between them. The CDR3 is made up of 14 amino acids.

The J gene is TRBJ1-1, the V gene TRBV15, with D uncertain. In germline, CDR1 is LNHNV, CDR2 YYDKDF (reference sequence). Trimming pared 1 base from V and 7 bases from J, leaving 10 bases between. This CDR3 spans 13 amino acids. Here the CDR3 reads CATSRVAESEAFF. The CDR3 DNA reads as TGTGCCACCAGCAGAGTGGCGGAGAGTGAAGCTTTCTTT.

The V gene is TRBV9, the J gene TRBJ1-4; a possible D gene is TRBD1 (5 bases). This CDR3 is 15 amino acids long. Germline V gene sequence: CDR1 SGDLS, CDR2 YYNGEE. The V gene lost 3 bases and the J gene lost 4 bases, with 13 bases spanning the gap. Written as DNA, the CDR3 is TGTGCCAGCAGCGAAACAGGAAGAGTTAATGAAAAACTGTTTTTT. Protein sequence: CASSETGRVNEKLFF.

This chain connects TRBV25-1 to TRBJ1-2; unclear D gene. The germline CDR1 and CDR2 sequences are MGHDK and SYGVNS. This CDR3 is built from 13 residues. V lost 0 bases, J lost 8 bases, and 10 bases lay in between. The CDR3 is CASSEYSGRGYTF. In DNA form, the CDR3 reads TGTGCCAGCAGTGAATATTCAGGAAGGGGCTACACCTTC.

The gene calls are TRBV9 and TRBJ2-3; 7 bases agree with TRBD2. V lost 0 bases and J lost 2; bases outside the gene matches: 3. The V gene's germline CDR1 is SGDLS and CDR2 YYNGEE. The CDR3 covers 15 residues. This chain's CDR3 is CASSVDGGVTDTQYF. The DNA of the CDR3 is TGTGCCAGCAGCGTAGATGGGGGGGTCACAGATACGCAGTATTTT.

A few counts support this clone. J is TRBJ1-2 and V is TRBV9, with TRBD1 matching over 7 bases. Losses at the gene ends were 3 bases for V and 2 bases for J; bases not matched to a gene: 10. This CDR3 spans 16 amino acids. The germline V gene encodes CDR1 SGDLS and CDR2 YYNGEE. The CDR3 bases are TGTGCCAGCAGCGCCACCGGGACAGCTTTCAACTATGGCTACACCTTC. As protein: CASSATGTAFNYGYTF.

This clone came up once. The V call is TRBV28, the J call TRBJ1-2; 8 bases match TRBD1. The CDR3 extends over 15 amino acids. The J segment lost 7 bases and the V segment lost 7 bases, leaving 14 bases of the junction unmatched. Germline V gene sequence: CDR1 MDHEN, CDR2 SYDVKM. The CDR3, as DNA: TGTGCCAGCACCCCAGGTGGACAGGGAGTAATTGGCTACACCTTC. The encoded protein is CASTPGGQGVIGYTF.

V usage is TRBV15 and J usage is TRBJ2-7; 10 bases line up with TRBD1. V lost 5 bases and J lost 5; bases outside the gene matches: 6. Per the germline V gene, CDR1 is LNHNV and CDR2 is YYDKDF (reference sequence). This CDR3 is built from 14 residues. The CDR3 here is CATSLGQGNDEQYF. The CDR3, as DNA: TGTGCCACCAGCTTGGGACAGGGGAACGACGAGCAGTACTTC.

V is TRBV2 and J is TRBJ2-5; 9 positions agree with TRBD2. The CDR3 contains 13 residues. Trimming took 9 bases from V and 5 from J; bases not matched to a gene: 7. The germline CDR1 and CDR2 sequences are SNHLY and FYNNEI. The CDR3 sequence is CASAGGRGETQYF. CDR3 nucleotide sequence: TGTGCCAGTGCGGGGGGGCGGGGGGAGACCCAGTACTTC.

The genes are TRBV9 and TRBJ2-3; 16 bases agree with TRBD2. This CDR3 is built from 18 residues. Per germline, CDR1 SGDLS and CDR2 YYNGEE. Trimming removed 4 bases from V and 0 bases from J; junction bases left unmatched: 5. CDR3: CASSPGLAGGTSTDTQYF. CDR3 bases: TGTGCCAGCAGCCCGGGACTAGCGGGGGGGACTAGCACAGATACGCAGTATTTT.

The CDR3 spells CASRGTGNTEAFF. In DNA form, the CDR3 reads TGTGCCAGCAGGGGGACAGGGAACACTGAAGCTTTCTTT. The J gene is TRBJ1-1, the V gene TRBV6-1; TRBD1 aligns across 8 bases. The CDR3 consists of 13 residues. The germline V gene encodes CDR1 MNHNS and CDR2 SASEGT. Trimming removed 6 bases from V and 1 base from J; junction bases left unmatched: 1.

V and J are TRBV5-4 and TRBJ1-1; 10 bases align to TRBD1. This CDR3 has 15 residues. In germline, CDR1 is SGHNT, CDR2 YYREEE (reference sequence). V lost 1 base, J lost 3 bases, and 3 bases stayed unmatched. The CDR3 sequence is CASSLKGTGDTEAFF. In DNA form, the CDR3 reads TGTGCCAGCAGCTTGAAAGGGACAGGGGACACTGAAGCTTTCTTT.

In DNA form, the CDR3 reads TGTGCCAGCAGTGAGCGGGGTTCCGACACCGGGGAGCTGTTTTTT. Protein product: CASSERGSDTGELFF. This chain joins TRBV2 and TRBJ2-2; a possible D gene is TRBD2 (6 bases). This CDR3 region has 15 residues. In germline, CDR1 is SNHLY, CDR2 FYNNEI. V lost 3 bases to trimming and J lost 3 bases, with 11 bases between them.

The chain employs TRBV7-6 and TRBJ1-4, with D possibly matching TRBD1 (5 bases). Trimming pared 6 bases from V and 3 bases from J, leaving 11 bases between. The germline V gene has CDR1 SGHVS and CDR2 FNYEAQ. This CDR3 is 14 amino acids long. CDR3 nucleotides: TGTGCCAGCAGAGGGGAAGGGGCTAATGAAAAACTGTTTTTT. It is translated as CASRGEGANEKLFF.

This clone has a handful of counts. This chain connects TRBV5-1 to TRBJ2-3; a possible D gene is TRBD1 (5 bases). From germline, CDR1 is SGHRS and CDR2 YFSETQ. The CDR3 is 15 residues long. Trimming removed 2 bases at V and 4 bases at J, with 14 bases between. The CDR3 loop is CASSFQGSGADTQYF. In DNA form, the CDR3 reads TGCGCCAGCAGCTTCCAGGGCAGTGGTGCAGATACGCAGTATTTT.

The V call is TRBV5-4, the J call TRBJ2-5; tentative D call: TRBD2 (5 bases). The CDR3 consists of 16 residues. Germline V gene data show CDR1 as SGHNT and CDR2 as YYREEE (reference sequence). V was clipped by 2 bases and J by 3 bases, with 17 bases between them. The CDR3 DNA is TGTGCCAGCAGCTTATTAAGTCTGGGAGCGAAAGAGACCCAGTACTTC. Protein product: CASSLLSLGAKETQYF.

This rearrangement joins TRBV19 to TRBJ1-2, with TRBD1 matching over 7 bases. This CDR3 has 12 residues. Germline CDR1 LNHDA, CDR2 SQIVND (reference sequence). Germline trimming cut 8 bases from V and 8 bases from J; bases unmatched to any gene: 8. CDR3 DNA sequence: TGTGCCAGTGACGACAGGGCAGGCGGCTACACCTTC. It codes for CASDDRAGGYTF.

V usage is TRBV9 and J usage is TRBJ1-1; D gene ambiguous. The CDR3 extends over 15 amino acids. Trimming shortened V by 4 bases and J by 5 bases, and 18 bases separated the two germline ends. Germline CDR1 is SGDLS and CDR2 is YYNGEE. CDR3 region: CASSPAGQVKTEAFF. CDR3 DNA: TGTGCCAGCAGCCCCGCTGGGCAGGTTAAGACTGAAGCTTTCTTT.

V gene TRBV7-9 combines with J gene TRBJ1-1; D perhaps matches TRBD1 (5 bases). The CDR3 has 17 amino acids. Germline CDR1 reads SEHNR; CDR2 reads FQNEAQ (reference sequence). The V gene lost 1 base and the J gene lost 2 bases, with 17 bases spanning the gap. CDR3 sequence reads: CASSLGPVARTNTEAFF. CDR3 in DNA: TGTGCCAGCAGCTTAGGGCCAGTTGCCAGGACAAACACTGAAGCTTTCTTT.

This chain's CDR3 is CASRNSRGQETQYF. For the CDR3, the DNA is TGCGCCAGCAGAAATAGCCGTGGTCAAGAGACCCAGTACTTC. This chain links TRBV5-1 with TRBJ2-5; D is undetermined. Germline CDR1 reads SGHRS; CDR2 reads YFSETQ. V gave up 5 bases and J gave up 2 bases, with 13 bases separating them. The CDR3 extends over 14 amino acids.